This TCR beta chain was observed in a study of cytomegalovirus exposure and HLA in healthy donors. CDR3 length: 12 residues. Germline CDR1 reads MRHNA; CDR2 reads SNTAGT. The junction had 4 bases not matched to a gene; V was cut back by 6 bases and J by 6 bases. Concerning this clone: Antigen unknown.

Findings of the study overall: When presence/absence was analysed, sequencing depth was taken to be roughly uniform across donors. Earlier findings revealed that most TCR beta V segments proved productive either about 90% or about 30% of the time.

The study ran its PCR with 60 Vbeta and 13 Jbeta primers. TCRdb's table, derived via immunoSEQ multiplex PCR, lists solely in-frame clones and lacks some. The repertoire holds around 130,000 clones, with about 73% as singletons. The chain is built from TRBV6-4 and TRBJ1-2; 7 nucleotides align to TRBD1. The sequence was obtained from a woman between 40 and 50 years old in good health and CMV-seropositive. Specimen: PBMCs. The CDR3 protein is CASRHDRDGYTF. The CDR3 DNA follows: TGTGCCAGCAGGCACGACAGGGATGGCTACACCTTC.